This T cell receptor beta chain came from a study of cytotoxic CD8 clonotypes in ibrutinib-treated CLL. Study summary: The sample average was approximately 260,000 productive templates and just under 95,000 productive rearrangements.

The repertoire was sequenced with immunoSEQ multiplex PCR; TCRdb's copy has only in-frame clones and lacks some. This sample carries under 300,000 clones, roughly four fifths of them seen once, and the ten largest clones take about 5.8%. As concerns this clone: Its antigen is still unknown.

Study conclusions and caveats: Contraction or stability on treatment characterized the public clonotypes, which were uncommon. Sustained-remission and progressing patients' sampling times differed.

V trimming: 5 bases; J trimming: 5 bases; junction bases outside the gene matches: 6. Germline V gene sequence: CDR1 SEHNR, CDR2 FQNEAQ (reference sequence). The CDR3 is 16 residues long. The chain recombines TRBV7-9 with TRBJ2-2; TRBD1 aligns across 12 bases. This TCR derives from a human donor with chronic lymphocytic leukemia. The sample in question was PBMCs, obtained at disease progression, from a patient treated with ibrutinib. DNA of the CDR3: TGTGCCAGCAGCGTCCGGGACAGGGGGCGTACCGGGGAGCTGTTTTTT. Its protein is CASSVRDRGRTGELFF.